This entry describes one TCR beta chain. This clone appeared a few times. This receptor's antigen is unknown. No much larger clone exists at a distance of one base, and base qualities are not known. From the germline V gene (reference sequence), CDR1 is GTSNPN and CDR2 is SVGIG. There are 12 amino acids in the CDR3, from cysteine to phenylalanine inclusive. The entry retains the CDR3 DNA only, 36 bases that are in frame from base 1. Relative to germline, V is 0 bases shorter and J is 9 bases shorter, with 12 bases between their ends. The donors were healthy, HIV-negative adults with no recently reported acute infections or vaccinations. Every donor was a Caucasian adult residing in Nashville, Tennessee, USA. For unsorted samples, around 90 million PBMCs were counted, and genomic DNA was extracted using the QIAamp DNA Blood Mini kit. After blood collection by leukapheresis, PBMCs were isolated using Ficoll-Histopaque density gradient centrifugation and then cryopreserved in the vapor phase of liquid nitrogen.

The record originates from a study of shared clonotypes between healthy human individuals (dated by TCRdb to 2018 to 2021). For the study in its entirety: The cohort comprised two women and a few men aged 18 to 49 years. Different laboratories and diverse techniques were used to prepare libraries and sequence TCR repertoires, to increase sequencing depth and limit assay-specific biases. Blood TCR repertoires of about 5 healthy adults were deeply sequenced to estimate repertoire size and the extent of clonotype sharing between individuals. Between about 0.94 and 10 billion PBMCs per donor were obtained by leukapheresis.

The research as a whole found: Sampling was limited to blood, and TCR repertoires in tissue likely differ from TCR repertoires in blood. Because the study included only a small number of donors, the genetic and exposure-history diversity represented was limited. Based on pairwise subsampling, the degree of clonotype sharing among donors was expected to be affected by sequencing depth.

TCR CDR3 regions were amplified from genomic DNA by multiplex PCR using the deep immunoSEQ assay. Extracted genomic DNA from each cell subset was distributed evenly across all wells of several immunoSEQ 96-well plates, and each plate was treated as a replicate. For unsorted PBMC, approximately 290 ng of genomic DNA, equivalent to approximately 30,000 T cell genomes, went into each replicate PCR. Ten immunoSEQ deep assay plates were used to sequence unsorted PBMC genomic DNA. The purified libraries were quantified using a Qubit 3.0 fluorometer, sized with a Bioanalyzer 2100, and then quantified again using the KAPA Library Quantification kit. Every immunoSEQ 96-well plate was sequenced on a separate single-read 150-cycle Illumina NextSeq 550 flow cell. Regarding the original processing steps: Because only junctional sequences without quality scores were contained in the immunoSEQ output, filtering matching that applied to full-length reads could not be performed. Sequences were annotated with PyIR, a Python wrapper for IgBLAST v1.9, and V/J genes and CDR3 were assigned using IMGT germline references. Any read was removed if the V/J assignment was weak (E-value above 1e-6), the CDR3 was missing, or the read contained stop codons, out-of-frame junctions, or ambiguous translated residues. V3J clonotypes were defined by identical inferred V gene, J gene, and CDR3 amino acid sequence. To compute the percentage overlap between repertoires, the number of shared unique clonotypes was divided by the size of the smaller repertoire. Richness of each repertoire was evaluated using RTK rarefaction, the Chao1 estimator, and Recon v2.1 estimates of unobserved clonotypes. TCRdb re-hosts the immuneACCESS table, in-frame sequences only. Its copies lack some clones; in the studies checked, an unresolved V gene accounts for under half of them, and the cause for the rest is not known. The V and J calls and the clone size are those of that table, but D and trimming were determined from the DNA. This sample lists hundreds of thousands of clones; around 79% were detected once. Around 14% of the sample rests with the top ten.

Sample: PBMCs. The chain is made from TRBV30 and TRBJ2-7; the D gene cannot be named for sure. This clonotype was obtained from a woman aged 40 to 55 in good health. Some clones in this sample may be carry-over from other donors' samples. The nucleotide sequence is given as TGTGCCTGGAGTGTAAATACACACTTGCAGTACTTC. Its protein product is CAWSVNTHLQYF.